The T cell receptor delta chain under discussion was sequenced for a study of delta chains in infants with herpesvirus infections (dated 2023 in TCRdb). General notes on the study: From birth, the study prospectively followed a Ugandan infant birth cohort to characterize gammadelta T cell responses to primary cytomegalovirus (CMV) infection. A public fetal Vdelta1/Vgamma8 gammadelta TCR clonotype was searched for in infants infected with CMV after birth. Using PBMC, gammadelta TCRs were sequenced for around 17 CMV-infected infants, one of whom was congenitally infected, and for under 10 CMV-uninfected infants who had enough sample available. Infant blood samples were grouped into approximate age categories of 1.5, 4, 8 and 12 months. Belgian fetal and cord blood gammadelta TCR data that had been published previously were included solely for comparison and were not produced in this cohort.

Broad study findings and their caveats: Detection of the public clonotype was limited to the first time point after infection, and the public clonotype was not found in uninfected infants or in infants infected after 120 days. In CMV-uninfected infants, the public clonotype might still be present but below the detection limit. Public-clonotype frequency among Vdelta1 cells appeared to be inversely correlated with age at infection and was observed to decay rapidly, seemingly without persisting beyond approximately 8 weeks. Of roughly 17 CMV-infected infants, several carried the public Vdelta1 clonotype: the congenitally infected infant plus three who were infected postnatally before 120 days of age. The authors noted a small sample size and no race- or environment-matched controls, since nearly all Ugandans acquire CMV before adulthood.

The receptor library was made with RT-PCR. PBMC RNA was reverse transcribed with SuperScript II using gamma-chain- and delta-chain-specific primers to generate TCR cDNA. After purification with AMPure XP beads, the cDNA was amplified and indexed with Illumina adapters using the Nextera XT Index Kit. An Illumina MiSeq with a V2 300-cycle kit was used to sequence the gammadelta TCR libraries. The source study handled its data this way. Using MiXCR v2.1.12, CDR3 sequences were assembled, and reads were mapped onto D, J and V genes obtained from GenBank. VDJtools v1.2.1 was used to perform repertoire analyses of the CDR3 clonotypes. TCRdb called clones anew from the public reads via CATT; matching DNA rows were later pooled. The V and J calls, along with clone size, are taken from TCRdb and not from the paper's own processing. A total of fewer than 1,500 delta-chain clones appear in this sample, 6.9% of them only once. The ten largest clones represent about 9.1% of the sample.

This clone was seen a few times. The specificity of this receptor is unknown. Being one base from a much bigger clone, this may be a read error. CDR1 TSESDYY and CDR2 QEAYKQQN were looked up in the germline V gene. Measured from the cysteine to the phenylalanine, the CDR3 is 22 residues long. Here the CDR3 DNA is all that survives: 66 bases in frame from base 1. Pregnant women receiving prenatal care in Kampala, Uganda, were recruited, and the infants of these women were enrolled, with documentation of maternal HIV status required. Home visits to families took place weekly, and collection of infant clinical information, oral swabs and peripheral blood began at 6 weeks of age and was repeated every 4 months after that. Blood was collected in heparin tubes, and PBMC were isolated by Ficoll-Paque density gradient centrifugation and cryopreserved.

This clonotype originated in a human donor who was a Ugandan infant, either HIV-exposed or HIV-unexposed (not recorded which). Sequences were derived from peripheral blood, sampled at time point 1 of longitudinal follow-up. The V and J segments used are TRAV38-2/DV8 and TRDJ1, with the D gene call left open. The sequenced DNA is TGTGCTTATAGGAGCGGCTCTACTCCGTTACTATCCAATATTTTTCAGGGCGATAAATTCATCTTT. Its protein product is CAYRSGSTPLLSNIFQGDKFIF.